The 4 T cell receptor beta chains in this list originate from one sample, sequenced in a study of T cell repertoires in cytomegalovirus infection. Antigen specificity for these receptors is unknown. TCRdb itself ran the reads through MiXCR, one entry per CDR3 protein. The table has hundreds of thousands of distinct CDR3 sequences, approximately 32% seen once. Sequencing used cultured CD8+ T cells from PBMCs, obtained from culture after CMV antigen stimulation. The receptors come from a human donor in good health (CMV status not recorded). Some clones in this sample may be carry-over from other donors' samples.

This clonotype turned up a few times. This chain connects TRBV7-8 to TRBJ1-5, with D tentatively TRBD1 (6 bases). This CDR3 contains 16 residues. Germline loops: CDR1 SGHVS, CDR2 FQNEAQ. V was pared by 4 bases and J by 2 bases, with 15 bases between. This CDR3 is CASSYHREEGNQPQHF. The CDR3 DNA reads as TGTGCCAGCAGCTACCACAGGGAGGAAGGCAATCAGCCCCAGCATTTT.

This clonotype was seen only once. V usage is TRBV28 and J usage is TRBJ2-2, with TRBD1 identical over 7 bases. V was pared by 5 bases and J by 4 bases, with 10 bases of the junction left unmatched. The CDR3 covers 16 residues. Looked up from germline, CDR1 is MDHEN and CDR2 is SYDVKM. CDR3 loop: CASSPQVGGFTGELFF. In nucleotides, the CDR3 is TGTGCCAGCAGTCCCCAGGTAGGGGGCTTCACCGGGGAGCTGTTTTTT.

J is TRBJ1-1 and V is TRBV11-1; tentative D call: TRBD1 (6 bases). Looked up from germline, CDR1 is SGHAT and CDR2 is FQDESV (reference sequence). The CDR3 runs 16 residues. The V end lost 2 bases, the J end lost 2 bases, and 15 bases lay between the germline ends. The CDR3 nucleotides are TGTGCCAGCAGCTTAAAAGGCTTCGGGGGCAACACTGAAGCTTTCTTT. It is translated as CASSLKGFGGNTEAFF.

The rearrangement joins TRBV12-3 or TRBV12-4 to TRBJ2-7; the D call may be TRBD1 or TRBD2 (6 bases each). V lost 3 bases to trimming and J lost 3 bases, with 18 bases between them. CDR3 length equals 16 residues. The CDR3 nucleotides read TGTGCCAGCAGTTTGGGGGGCTACACTACTCTCTACGAGCAGTACTTC. This sequence encodes CASSLGGYTTLYEQYF.